These T cell receptor beta chains were read from a single sample in a study of blood T cell repertoires in COVID-19. Here immunoSEQ multiplex PCR was the method, and the copy in TCRdb shows in-frame clones only, minus some. The top ten hold around 7.8% of the sample, which has 200,000 to 300,000 clones, roughly 84% seen once. The sample consisted of peripheral blood. The receptors shown here come from a human donor in a cohort sampled during active COVID-19. Both conserved end residues are part of each CDR3. The D gene is left open where the match is weak. Clone size appears in some rows only: once, few, many, or a class for an expanded clone.

abundance | j_gene | d_gene | v_gene | CDR3nt | CDR3aa
. | TRBJ1-4 | TRBD1 | TRBV6-5 | TGTGCCAGCAGTTACACCCAGGGGGCAGGAAAACTGTTTTTT | CASSYTQGAGKLFF
. | TRBJ2-7 | TRBD2 | TRBV5-4 | TGTGCCAGCAGCCCGGGACTAGCGGGAGGGCCGAGTGAGCAGTACTTC | CASSPGLAGGPSEQYF
. | TRBJ2-1 | TRBD2 | TRBV10-3 | TGTGCCATCAGTAGGGGGACTAGCGGGGGCTACAATGAGCAGTTCTTC | CAISRGTSGGYNEQFF
. | TRBJ2-1 | . | TRBV11-2 | TGTGCCAGCAGCTTACAGTACTCCTACAATGAGCAGTTCTTC | CASSLQYSYNEQFF
few | TRBJ2-7 | . | TRBV2 | TGTGCCAGCAGCAAAAACAGAGCCTACGAGCAGTACTTC | CASSKNRAYEQYF
. | TRBJ2-3 | TRBD2 | TRBV3-1/TRBV3-2 | TGTGCCAGCAGCCAAGAGGGACTAGCGGGAGGGCCGTTGTATTTT | CASSQEGLAGGPLYF
. | TRBJ2-1 | TRBD2 | TRBV4-1 | TGCGCCAGCAGCCAAGAGGGCGGACTAGCGGGGAAAAACAATGAGCAGTTCTTC | CASSQEGGLAGKNNEQFF
. | TRBJ2-1 | TRBD2 | TRBV4-3 | TGCGCCAGCAGCCAAGATTTTGGCGGGGGGGTGGTTGAGCAGTTCTTC | CASSQDFGGGVVEQFF
. | TRBJ2-2 | TRBD1 | TRBV7-2 | TGTGCCAGCAGCTTAGTACAGGGGGCAAACACCGGGGAGCTGTTTTTT | CASSLVQGANTGELFF
. | TRBJ1-2 | . | TRBV3-1/TRBV3-2 | TGTGCCAGCAGTCACCAGACGACAGTCCGGCGGGGCTACACCTTC | CASSHQTTVRRGYTF
. | TRBJ2-2 | TRBD2 | TRBV7-8 | TGTGCCAGCAGCCTACGGACTAGCGGGAGGGCGGTCACCGGGGAGCTGTTTTTT | CASSLRTSGRAVTGELFF
. | TRBJ2-7 | . | TRBV6-2/TRBV6-3 | TGTGCCAGCAGTGACACCTACGAGCAGTACTTC | CASSDTYEQYF
. | TRBJ1-2 | . | TRBV10-3 | TGTGCCACGTGGGGGCGGATCTATGGCTACACCTTC | CATWGRIYGYTF
few | TRBJ2-2 | . | TRBV5-1 | TGCGCCAGCAGCATATCAACCGGGACACTTAACACCGGGGAGCTGTTTTTT | CASSISTGTLNTGELFF
. | TRBJ1-2 | . | TRBV12-5 | TGTGCTAGTGGTTTGAAACCTCGGTCCGGCTACACCTTC | CASGLKPRSGYTF
. | TRBJ2-4 | TRBD2 | TRBV2 | TGTGCCAGCAGTGAACTAGGGCTAGCGGGGGATAACATTCAGTACTTC | CASSELGLAGDNIQYF
few | TRBJ2-5 | . | TRBV7-6 | TGTGCCAGCAGCTTAGGATGGCAGGGGCGTATTACCCAGTACTTC | CASSLGWQGRITQYF
once | TRBJ1-1 | TRBD1 | TRBV19 | TGTGCCAGTAGTGAAGGGACAGGGGTCGGCACTGAAGCTTTCTTT | CASSEGTGVGTEAFF
. | TRBJ2-6 | . | TRBV29-1 | TGCAGCGTTGAAGAGGGCAGGGTTACCTCTGGGGCCAACGTCCTGACTTTC | CSVEEGRVTSGANVLTF
. | TRBJ2-1 | . | TRBV27 | TGTGCCAGCAGTTCGGCGGGGGCGAACTACAATGAGCAGTTCTTC | CASSSAGANYNEQFF
. | TRBJ2-2 | TRBD2 | TRBV10-1 | TGCGCCAGCACCCTCAGCGGGGCCGGGGAGCTGTTTTTT | CASTLSGAGELFF
. | TRBJ1-5 | TRBD1 | TRBV9 | TGTGCCAGCAGCCTCCCGAATACAGGGGGACAGCCCCAGCATTTT | CASSLPNTGGQPQHF
. | TRBJ2-7 | . | TRBV3-1/TRBV3-2 | TGTGCCAGCAGCCTGACTCGGGAGCAGTACTTC | CASSLTREQYF
. | TRBJ1-3 | TRBD1 | TRBV7-9 | TGTGCCAGCAGCTTAGAGGGACAGATAGGAAACACCATATATTTT | CASSLEGQIGNTIYF
. | TRBJ2-3 | . | TRBV19 | TGTGCCAGTAGTATAGCGGGAGTCACAGATACGCAGTATTTT | CASSIAGVTDTQYF
. | TRBJ2-7 | . | TRBV4-3 | TGCGCCAGCAGCCAAGAGACCTTGAGAGCGGGCGAGCAGTACTTC | CASSQETLRAGEQYF
. | TRBJ1-6 | . | TRBV27 | TGTGCCAGCAGTTTCTCAGGGATTTCCTCCTATAATTCACCCCTCCACTTT | CASSFSGISSYNSPLHF
. | TRBJ2-3 | TRBD2 | TRBV4-3 | TGCGCCAGCAGCCAAGATCTGATAGCGGGGGATCGCACAGATACGCAGTATTTT | CASSQDLIAGDRTDTQYF
few | TRBJ1-6 | TRBD1 | TRBV27 | TGTGCCAGCAGTTTGGGACAGTCAAATTCACCCCTCCACTTT | CASSLGQSNSPLHF